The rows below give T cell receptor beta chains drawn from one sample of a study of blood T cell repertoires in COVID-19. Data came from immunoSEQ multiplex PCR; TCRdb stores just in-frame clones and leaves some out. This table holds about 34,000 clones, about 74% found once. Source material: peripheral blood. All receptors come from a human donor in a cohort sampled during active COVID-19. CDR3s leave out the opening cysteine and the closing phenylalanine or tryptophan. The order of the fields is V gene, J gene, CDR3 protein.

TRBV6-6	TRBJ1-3	ASTSTGTGNTIY
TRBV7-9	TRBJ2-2	ASSLVGTATNTGELF
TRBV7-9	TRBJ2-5	ASRLSSGGHQETQY
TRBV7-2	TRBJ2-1	ASSLVVARGGGEQF
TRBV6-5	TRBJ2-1	ASRKGKREIDEQF
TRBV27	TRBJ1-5	ASSPTGTQPQH
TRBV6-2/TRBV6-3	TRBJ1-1	ASSQDGSGQAQGAF
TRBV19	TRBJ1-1	ASSIFGTGKIAEAF
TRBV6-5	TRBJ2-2	ASSYRGRELF
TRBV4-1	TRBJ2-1	ASSQDRRGANTEQF
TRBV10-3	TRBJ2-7	AISEAASYEQY
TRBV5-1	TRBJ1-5	AISQGAGNQPQH
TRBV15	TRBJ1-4	ATSRDLRRLSNEKLF
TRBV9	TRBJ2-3	ASSVGGPRLAQATDTQY
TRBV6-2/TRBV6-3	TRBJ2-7	ASSYKEGTGFYEQY
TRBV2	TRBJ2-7	ASSSTTGVGNEQY
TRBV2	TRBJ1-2	ASSEIVGGTGAYGYT
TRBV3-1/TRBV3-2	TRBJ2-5	ASSQSYETQY
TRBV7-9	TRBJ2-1	ASSLGGLAGNEQF
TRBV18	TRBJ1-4	ASSPRLASTNEKLF
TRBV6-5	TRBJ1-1	ASSSGIFTEAF
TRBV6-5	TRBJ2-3	ASSRLATSTDTQY
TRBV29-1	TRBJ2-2	SVVTGTGEPGELF
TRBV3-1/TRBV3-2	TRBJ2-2	ASSQVLAGFTGELF
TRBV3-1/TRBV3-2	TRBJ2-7	ASSQGSGLGEQY
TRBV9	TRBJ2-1	ASSVEGATSEQF
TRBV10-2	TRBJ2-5	ASSWTSGGSQETQY
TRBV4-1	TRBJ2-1	ASSQRGTPWGQEQF
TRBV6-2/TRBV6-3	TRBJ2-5	ASSRPKRVQETQY
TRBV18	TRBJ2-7	ASSPRTSGVSYEQY